This T cell receptor (beta chain) was documented in a study of blood T cell repertoires in COVID-19. Overall study context: Acute and convalescent COVID-19 specimens originated in the United States, Italy and Spain. PBMCs, B-cell-depleted T cells, or T cells provided the cDNA or gDNA that made up the material.

The CDR3 runs to 15 residues. V gave up 4 bases and J gave up 4 bases; unmatched junction bases: 3. The germline V gene has CDR1 SEHNR and CDR2 FQNEAQ (reference sequence). Study processing details: Reference gene primer amplification in the assay estimated nucleated cell counts. Sequencing used immunoSEQ multiplex PCR; TCRdb keeps in-frame clones, though not all of them. V and J calls and clone size come straight from that table; D and trimming were deduced from the DNA. The sample lists 150,000 to 200,000 clones, around 90% occurring once. V and J are TRBV7-9 and TRBJ2-2; 10 bases agree with TRBD1. Sequenced input: peripheral blood. The clonotype originates from a man in his fifties or sixties with acute or convalescent COVID-19. The CDR3 loop is CASSSDRGRTGELFF. In DNA form, the CDR3 reads TGTGCCAGCAGCTCTGACAGGGGGCGCACCGGGGAGCTGTTTTTT.